This T cell receptor (beta chain) emerged from a study of blood T cells in healthy people across ages. CDR3 length: 15 residues. V lost 6 bases and J lost 8; bases outside the gene matches: 9. Germline values: CDR1 SGHAT, CDR2 FQNNGV. About this clonotype itself: Antigen unknown.

A second PCR, run for roughly 7 to 11 cycles, used a sample-barcoded 5' primer plus a J-beta primer mix. TCRdb reprocessed the 5' RACE reads with MiXCR, giving one entry per CDR3 protein. This sample has some 800,000 distinct CDR3 sequences; under 55% occur once, and the top ten carry about a fifth. Study results and limitations: Among T cells, TCR beta diversity per million cells dropped roughly linearly as age rose. When one million T cells were used, diversity estimates were thought to be underestimates. A strong correlation was seen between TCR beta diversity and naive T cell percentage.

Donors ranged from about 6 to 95 years old and were healthy Caucasians in Russia. The V gene is TRBV11-2, the J gene TRBJ2-3, with 12 bases fitting TRBD2. The receptor comes from a man aged 55 to 70 in good health. The sample comprised blood. DNA for the CDR3: TGTGCCAGCAGATCCCTAGCGGGGGGGCTCGGTACGCAGTATTTT. It specifies CASRSLAGGLGTQYF. The full variable domain, in which reference TRBV11-2 and TRBJ2-3 provide the parts outside the CDR3, is EAGVAQSPRYKIIEKRQSVAFWCNPISGHATLYWYQQILGQGPKLLIQFQNNGVVDDSQLPKDRFSAERLKGVDSTLKIQPAKLEDSAVYLCASRSLAGGLGTQYFGPGTRLTVL.